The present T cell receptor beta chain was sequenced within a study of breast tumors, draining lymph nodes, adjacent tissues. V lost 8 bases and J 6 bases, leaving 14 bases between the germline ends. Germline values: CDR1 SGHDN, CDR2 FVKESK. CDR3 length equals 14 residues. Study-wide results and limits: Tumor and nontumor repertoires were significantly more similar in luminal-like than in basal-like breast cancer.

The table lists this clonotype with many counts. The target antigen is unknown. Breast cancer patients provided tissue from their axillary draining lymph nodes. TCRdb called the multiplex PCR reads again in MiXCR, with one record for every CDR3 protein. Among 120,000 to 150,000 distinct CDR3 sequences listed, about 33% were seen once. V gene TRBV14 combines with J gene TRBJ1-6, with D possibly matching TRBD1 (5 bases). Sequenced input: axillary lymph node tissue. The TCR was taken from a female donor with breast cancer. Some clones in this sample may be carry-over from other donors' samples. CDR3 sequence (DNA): TGTGCCAGCTCCTGGGGCTCGGTTAATTCACCCCTCCACTTT. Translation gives CASSWGSVNSPLHF.